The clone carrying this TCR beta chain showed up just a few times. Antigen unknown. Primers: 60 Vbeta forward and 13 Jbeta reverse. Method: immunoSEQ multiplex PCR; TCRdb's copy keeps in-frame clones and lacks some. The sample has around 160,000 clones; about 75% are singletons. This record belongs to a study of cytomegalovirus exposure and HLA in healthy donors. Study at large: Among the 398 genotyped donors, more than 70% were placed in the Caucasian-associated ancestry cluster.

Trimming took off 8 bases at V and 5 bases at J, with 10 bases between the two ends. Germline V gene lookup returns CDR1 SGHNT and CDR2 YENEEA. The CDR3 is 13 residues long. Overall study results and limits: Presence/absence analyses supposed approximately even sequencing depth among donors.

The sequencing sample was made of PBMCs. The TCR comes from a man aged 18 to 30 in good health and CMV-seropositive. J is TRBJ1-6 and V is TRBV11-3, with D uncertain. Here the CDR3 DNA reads TGTGCCAGCCGGAGGAGAGATAATTCACCCCTCCACTTT. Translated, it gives CASRRRDNSPLHF.